The 25 T cell receptor beta chains below come from one sample, sequenced in a study of blood T cell repertoires in COVID-19. Method: immunoSEQ multiplex PCR; TCRdb's copy keeps in-frame clones and lacks some. The table includes fewer than 450,000 clones, roughly 89% detected once. Sequenced material: peripheral blood. The receptors come from a woman under 30 who had recovered from COVID-19.

Only one count was recorded for this clone. This chain uses TRBV7-2 with TRBJ2-5; 7 nucleotides agree with TRBD2. V shed 8 bases and J 3 bases; nucleotides not matched to a gene: 6. Germline V gene sequence: CDR1 SGHTA, CDR2 FQGNSA. The CDR3 has 13 residues. CDR3 nucleotides: TGTGCCAGCCCTGCGGGGGAAAAAGAGACCCAGTACTTC. Its translation is CASPAGEKETQYF.

The rearrangement uses TRBV7-9 and TRBJ2-1, with 9 bases matching TRBD2. Looked up from germline, CDR1 is SEHNR and CDR2 is FQNEAQ (reference sequence). The CDR3 is 17 residues long. The trim removed 5 bases at V and 5 bases at J, leaving 13 bases unmatched. This CDR3 is CASSPLRGGRADNEQFF. The CDR3 DNA sequence: TGTGCCAGCAGCCCACTGCGGGGGGGGAGGGCCGACAATGAGCAGTTCTTC.

V and J are TRBV30 and TRBJ1-1; 10 bases fit TRBD1. The CDR3 has 12 amino acids. Germline CDR1 is GTSNPN and CDR2 is SVGIG (reference sequence). The V segment lost 1 base and the J segment 11 bases; nucleotides outside the gene matches: 4. CDR3 DNA sequence: TGTGCCTGGAGTGGACAGGGGGCAAGGGCTTTCTTT. Translated: CAWSGQGARAFF.

The chain couples TRBV7-9 to TRBJ1-5; D not resolved. The length of the CDR3 is 13 residues. CDR1 SEHNR and CDR2 FQNEAQ come from the germline V gene (reference sequence). Trimming removed 5 bases at V and 3 bases at J, with 8 bases between. Here the CDR3 reads CASSPNINQPQHF. Here the CDR3 DNA reads TGTGCCAGCAGCCCCAACATCAATCAGCCCCAGCATTTT.

This clone has just one count. This rearrangement joins TRBV4-3 to TRBJ2-3, with D unclear. The germline V gene encodes CDR1 LGHNA and CDR2 YSLEER. The CDR3 runs to 14 residues. Trimming took off 2 bases at V and 1 base at J, with 7 bases between the two ends. The CDR3 reads CASSQTLRTDTQYF. The CDR3 bases are TGCGCCAGCAGCCAAACCCTACGCACAGATACGCAGTATTTT.

The V call is TRBV30, the J call TRBJ2-7; 9 positions match TRBD2. The CDR3 runs 16 residues. The germline CDR1 and CDR2 sequences are GTSNPN and SVGIG (reference sequence). V trimming: 2 bases; J trimming: 1 base; junction bases outside the gene matches: 9. This CDR3 is CAWSQAGGSRSYEQYV. The CDR3 coding sequence is TGTGCCTGGAGTCAGGCGGGAGGGTCCCGGTCCTACGAGCAGTACGTC.

V usage is TRBV16 and J usage is TRBJ1-1, with 8 positions matching TRBD1. Trimming took 1 base from V and 0 from J; bases not matched to a gene: 10. The CDR3 is 18 residues long. From germline, CDR1 is KGHSY and CDR2 FQNENV. In DNA, the CDR3 is TGTGCCAGCAGCCAATTCTTAGGGACAGGAGCAATGAACACTGAAGCTTTCTTT. Protein sequence: CASSQFLGTGAMNTEAFF.

The CDR3 region has the DNA TGTGCCAGCAGTTACAGGCAGGGGGCTGCGGAGACCCAGTACTTC. The encoded protein is CASSYRQGAAETQYF. This chain connects TRBV6-2 or TRBV6-3 to TRBJ2-5; 8 nucleotides line up with TRBD1. CDR3 length: 15 residues. Germline V gene lookup returns CDR1 MNHEY and CDR2 SVGEGT. Losses at the gene ends were 2 bases for V and 5 bases for J; bases not matched to a gene: 7.

The rearrangement links TRBV20-1 to TRBJ2-4; D perhaps matches TRBD2 (6 bases). From germline, CDR1 is DFQATT and CDR2 SNEGSKA (reference sequence). This CDR3 has 14 amino acids. Trimming removed 3 bases at V and 2 bases at J, with 11 bases between. CDR3 amino acids: CSASLGTSKNIQYF. The DNA of the CDR3 is TGCAGTGCTAGTCTCGGGACTTCCAAAAACATTCAGTACTTC.

This clone was detected only once. This chain connects TRBV5-1 to TRBJ1-4, with TRBD1 as a possible D gene (6 bases). Germline values: CDR1 SGHRS, CDR2 YFSETQ. This CDR3 comprises 17 residues. Deletions cut 3 bases from V and 1 base from J, with 16 bases between. CDR3 loop: CASSSSVLGGTNEKLFF. DNA for the CDR3: TGCGCCAGCAGCTCATCGGTCTTAGGGGGAACTAATGAAAAACTGTTTTTT. Based on the CDR3 plus reference TRBV5-1 and TRBJ1-4, the full variable domain is KAGVTQTPRYLIKTRGQQVTLSCSPISGHRSVSWYQQTPGQGLQFLFEYFSETQRNKGNFPGRFSGRQFSNSRSEMNVSTLELGDSALYLCASSSSVLGGTNEKLFFGSGTQLSVL.

The chain links TRBV12-5 to TRBJ2-7, with a tentative D call TRBD1 (6 bases). CDR3 size: 13 residues. Germline values: CDR1 LGHNT, CDR2 FRNRAP. V lost 2 bases and J lost 2, with 7 bases in between. Here the CDR3 DNA reads TGTGCTAGTGGTTTGACAGGGACCTACGAGCAGTACGTC. Protein product: CASGLTGTYEQYV.

J is TRBJ1-4 and V is TRBV30; D is perhaps TRBD1 (5 bases). The CDR3 has 14 amino acids. V gave up 1 base and J gave up 0 bases, with 6 bases separating them. Per the germline V gene, CDR1 is GTSNPN and CDR2 is SVGIG (reference sequence). The CDR3 loop is CAWSGTSTNEKLFF. The CDR3 nucleotides read TGTGCCTGGAGTGGGACATCAACTAATGAAAAACTGTTTTTT. Variable domain in full (rest from reference TRBV30 and TRBJ1-4): SQTIHQWPATLVQPVGSPLSLECTVEGTSNPNLYWYRQAAGRGLQLLFYSVGIGQISSEVPQNLSASRPQDRQFILSSKKLLLSDSGFYLCAWSGTSTNEKLFFGSGTQLSVL.

This clone was found once. The chain carries TRBV30 and TRBJ2-1; TRBD2 agrees at 12 bases. Germline CDR1 GTSNPN, CDR2 SVGIG (reference sequence). The CDR3 contains 17 residues. With 2 bases clipped from V and 4 bases from J, the junction kept 9 bases outside the gene matches. The CDR3 here is CAWSRPGTSGQYNEQFF. CDR3 coding DNA: TGTGCCTGGAGTAGACCCGGGACTAGCGGGCAGTACAATGAGCAGTTCTTC.

The chain is built from TRBV6-6 and TRBJ1-5; D is perhaps TRBD1 (5 bases). Looked up from germline, CDR1 is MNHNY and CDR2 is SVGAGI (reference sequence). V was pared by 6 bases and J by 1 base, with 13 bases between. This CDR3 region has 15 residues. CDR3 protein: CASSWEGPSNQPQHF. The CDR3 bases are TGTGCCAGCAGCTGGGAGGGACCCAGCAATCAGCCCCAGCATTTT.

This chain joins TRBV19 and TRBJ1-5; 9 positions agree with TRBD1. The germline CDR1 and CDR2 sequences are LNHDA and SQIVND (reference sequence). Trimming took 2 bases from V and 2 from J; bases not matched to a gene: 4. The CDR3 is 16 amino acids. CDR3 sequence: CASSITRTGGNQPQHF. The CDR3 region has the DNA TGTGCCAGTAGTATAACCCGGACAGGGGGCAATCAGCCCCAGCATTTT.

The CDR3 DNA is TGTGCCACCAGCAGAGGTGGGGGCAGGGACACTGAAGCTTTCTTT. It yields the protein CATSRGGGRDTEAFF. The rearrangement joins TRBV15 to TRBJ1-1, with D maybe TRBD1 (6 bases). Trimming left V 1 base short and J 3 bases short, with 12 bases between. The CDR3 sequence is 15 residues long. Per germline, CDR1 LNHNV and CDR2 YYDKDF (reference sequence).

The chain has TRBV2 and TRBJ2-7; D call uncertain. This CDR3 has 13 amino acids. Germline values: CDR1 SNHLY, CDR2 FYNNEI. The V and J ends lost 10 bases and 2 bases respectively, with 15 bases between them. CDR3 DNA: TGTGCCACCCATAGGCCGGAGACCTACGAGCAGTACGTC. Protein: CATHRPETYEQYV.

This clone has a single count. The genes are TRBV5-1 and TRBJ2-1, with D possibly TRBD1 on 6 matching bases. CDR3 length: 17 residues. V lost 0 bases, J lost 0 bases, and 13 bases lay in between. Germline V gives CDR1 SGHRS, CDR2 YFSETQ. Written as DNA, the CDR3 is TGCGCCAGCAGCTTGGTAACAGGGCCTAGCTCCTACAATGAGCAGTTCTTC. The encoded protein is CASSLVTGPSSYNEQFF.

The DNA for the CDR3 is TGTGCCAGCTCACCAGGGACAAGCGAGCAGTACGTC. The encoded protein is CASSPGTSEQYV. The chain employs TRBV18 and TRBJ2-7; D is perhaps TRBD1 (6 bases). CDR1 is KGHSH, CDR2 LQKENI, per germline. V was clipped by 2 bases and J by 6 bases, with 8 bases between them. The CDR3 loop spans 12 amino acids.

V is TRBV6-6 and J is TRBJ1-5; D possibly corresponds to TRBD1 (5 bases). Trimming pared 5 bases from V and 7 bases from J, leaving 24 bases between. CDR3 length equals 17 residues. Looked up from germline, CDR1 is MNHNY and CDR2 is SVGAGI (reference sequence). As DNA, the CDR3 is TGTGCCAGCAGTCCGCGCCGTAGGACACTGGATGGCCAGCCCCAGCATTTT. Its translation: CASSPRRRTLDGQPQHF.

The chain uses TRBV27 and TRBJ2-3; TRBD2 agrees at 8 bases. The CDR3 covers 15 residues. V was clipped by 3 bases and J by 4 bases; unmatched bases: 6. Germline CDR1 MNHEY, CDR2 SMNVEV (reference sequence). CDR3 DNA: TGTGCCAGCAGTTTGGCGGGAGGTTCGGCAGATACGCAGTATTTT. It encodes CASSLAGGSADTQYF.

The chain uses TRBV4-1 and TRBJ1-3, with D uncertain. V was pared by 9 bases and J by 0 bases, with 6 bases between. This CDR3 comprises 12 residues. CDR1 and CDR2 (germline): MGHRA, YSYEKL. CDR3: CASRDSGNTIYF. The CDR3, as DNA: TGCGCCAGTCGGGACTCTGGAAACACCATATATTTT.

This sequence joins TRBV5-1 and TRBJ2-1, with D unclear. The CDR3 sequence is 15 residues long. Germline assignment: CDR1 SGHRS and CDR2 YFSETQ. V lost 5 bases, J lost 7 bases, and 19 bases lay in between. CDR3 DNA sequence: TGCGCCAGCAGTGGCGGCAAATCTCCTAGGAATGAGCAGTTCTTC. Amino acid sequence: CASSGGKSPRNEQFF. Filled out from reference TRBV5-1 and TRBJ2-1, the complete variable domain reads KAGVTQTPRYLIKTRGQQVTLSCSPISGHRSVSWYQQTPGQGLQFLFEYFSETQRNKGNFPGRFSGRQFSNSRSEMNVSTLELGDSALYLCASSGGKSPRNEQFFGPGTRLTVL.

The CDR3, as DNA: TGCGCCAGCAGCTTGGGAGGAGCTGGGGCCAACGTCCTGACTTTC. Its protein is CASSLGGAGANVLTF. The rearrangement uses TRBV5-1 and TRBJ2-6, with D hard to call. V was pared by 0 bases and J by 2 bases, with 6 bases between. The CDR3 has 15 amino acids. Germline-derived CDR1 and CDR2 are SGHRS and YFSETQ.

V gene TRBV19 combines with J gene TRBJ1-3; D might be TRBD1 (5 bases). V dropped 1 base and J dropped 3 bases, with 10 bases sitting between them. CDR1 and CDR2 (germline): LNHDA, SQIVND (reference sequence). The CDR3 length is 15 residues. The CDR3 region has the DNA TGTGCCAGTAGTATAGGGGGCAGGGTTGGAAACACCATATATTTT. It codes for CASSIGGRVGNTIYF.